This TCR beta chain derives from a study of CD8+CD57+ T cells in acquired aplastic anemia. Study-wide background: The DNA of sorted CD4+ and CD8+ cells averaged approximately 3.4 ug. General observations from the study: Patients had under 30 CD8+ CDR3 sequences in common with controls (the shared set). No significant difference in CD8+ Simpson's diversity was found between patients and controls.

For this clonotype: Its specificity is unknown.

CDR1 and CDR2 from the germline V gene are SNHLY and FYNNEI. Trimming took 8 bases from V and 4 from J, leaving 15 bases between them. The CDR3 runs to 14 residues. Genomic DNA was employed as the template in profiling TCR beta VDJ and CDR3. TCRdb redid the calling of the reads with MiXCR, one entry per CDR3 protein. Of 150,000 to 200,000 distinct CDR3 sequences listed, 64% were seen once; the top ten hold around 42%. The genes are TRBV2 and TRBJ1-5, with D possibly TRBD1 on 5 matching bases. This clonotype was obtained from a human donor with severe aplastic anemia or a healthy control (not recorded which). Material for sequencing was sorted CD4+, CD8+, or CD8+CD57+ T cells (not recorded which) from PBMCs. CDR3 sequence reads: CASSAQGRNQPQHF. The CDR3 nucleotides read TGTGCCAGCTCAGCGCAGGGAAGAAATCAGCCCCAGCATTTT.